The 5 T cell receptor beta chains presented below share a single source sample, sequenced in a study of blood T cell repertoires in COVID-19. Repertoires were generated with immunoSEQ multiplex PCR, while TCRdb's copy carries only in-frame clones and drops some. The sample lists about 200,000 clones, roughly 90% occurring once. The sample taken for sequencing was peripheral blood. Receptors originate from an older woman with acute or convalescent COVID-19.

This chain links TRBV28 with TRBJ2-3, with D possibly TRBD2 on 6 matching bases. In germline, CDR1 is MDHEN, CDR2 SYDVKM. The CDR3 spans 15 residues. Trimming cost V 2 bases and J 0 bases, with 9 bases left between them. CDR3 sequence: CASSLPSASTDTQYF. CDR3 coding DNA: TGTGCCAGCAGTTTACCTAGCGCGAGCACAGATACGCAGTATTTT.

The chain uses TRBV27 and TRBJ2-2; TRBD2 matches at 10 bases. This CDR3 is 16 amino acids long. Germline V gene data show CDR1 as MNHEY and CDR2 as SMNVEV (reference sequence). J gave up 4 bases and V 3 bases, and 5 bases lay outside the gene matches. CDR3 region: CASSFLAGASTGELFF. In DNA, the CDR3 is TGTGCCAGCAGTTTCCTAGCGGGAGCGAGCACCGGGGAGCTGTTTTTT.

The chain has TRBV6-2 or TRBV6-3 and TRBJ1-5; D might be TRBD1 (5 bases). The length of the CDR3 is 16 residues. V lost 5 bases and J 5 bases, leaving 19 bases between the germline ends. Germline V gene sequence: CDR1 MNHEY, CDR2 SVGEGT. CDR3 protein: CASSRGGVGADQPQHF. The CDR3 DNA sequence: TGTGCCAGCAGTAGGGGAGGGGTTGGGGCGGATCAGCCCCAGCATTTT.

The chain combines TRBV6-5 with TRBJ1-3; 8 bases are a match to TRBD1. The CDR3 is 15 amino acids. Germline trimming cut 6 bases from V and 4 bases from J; bases unmatched to any gene: 8. Germline CDR1 and CDR2: MNHEY and SVGAGI. The CDR3 is CASRLGQEKGNTIYF. The CDR3 region has the DNA TGTGCCAGCAGGCTGGGACAGGAGAAAGGAAACACCATATATTTT.

V is TRBV7-9 and J is TRBJ2-1; 8 nucleotides align to TRBD1. Germline V gene lookup returns CDR1 SEHNR and CDR2 FQNEAQ (reference sequence). The CDR3 loop spans 14 amino acids. V lost 2 bases, J lost 7 bases, and 4 bases stayed unmatched. This chain's CDR3 is CASSLSGGGNEQFF. CDR3 DNA sequence: TGTGCCAGCAGCTTATCAGGGGGCGGGAATGAGCAGTTCTTC. The whole variable domain, remainder taken from reference TRBV7-9 and TRBJ2-1, is DTGVSQNPRHKITKRGQNVTFRCDPISEHNRLYWYRQTLGQGPEFLTYFQNEAQLEKSRLLSDRFSAERPKGSFSTLEIQRTEQGDSAMYLCASSLSGGGNEQFFGPGTRLTVL.